These T cell receptor beta chains were read from a single sample in a study of identifying expanded T cells in peripheral blood. Profiled with immunoSEQ multiplex PCR; TCRdb holds only in-frame clones, not every one. The sample has roughly 75,000 clones; about 90% are singletons. The specimen was blood. The source of these receptors is a person aged 18-69 years in good health. Both conserved end residues are part of each CDR3. The D gene is left open where the match is weak.

cdr3_length	v_call	j_call	d_call	cdr3_aa
14	TRBV7-2	TRBJ2-7	TRBD1	CASSLAGGSGEQYF
15	TRBV11-2	TRBJ2-5	.	CASSPQNSAQETQYF
16	TRBV9	TRBJ2-7	TRBD1	CASSVGEGTGAYEQYF
13	TRBV19	TRBJ2-1	.	CASTSGFTNEQFF
17	TRBV7-9	TRBJ2-1	.	CASSSPLGAGKDNEQFF
15	TRBV5-6	TRBJ2-4	.	CASSKIRDFKNIQYF
15	TRBV13	TRBJ2-3	TRBD2	CASSPTSGRKDTQYF
14	TRBV7-6	TRBJ2-7	.	CASSLAPSSYEQYF
12	TRBV5-1	TRBJ2-7	.	CASSYGENEQYF
15	TRBV28	TRBJ2-1	.	CASSVLAEGPVEQFF
15	TRBV18	TRBJ2-7	.	CASSPVSRVGDEQYF
15	TRBV4-2	TRBJ2-7	.	CASSQDLVGGYEQYF
14	TRBV18	TRBJ1-3	.	CASSPGITGNTIYF
15	TRBV18	TRBJ2-2	TRBD2	CASSPRTSNTGELFF
16	TRBV7-2	TRBJ2-7	TRBD2	CASSLDGTSGAYEQYF
15	TRBV30	TRBJ1-6	.	CAWSVGQGSRSPLHF
15	TRBV10-3	TRBJ2-3	.	CAISEGAGNTDTQYF
15	TRBV5-4	TRBJ2-7	TRBD1	CASSLGTGSFVEQYF
13	TRBV4-2	TRBJ1-4	.	CASSQERDEKLFF
11	TRBV6-5	TRBJ1-1	.	CASSTPRTAFF
12	TRBV19	TRBJ1-5	.	CASSASSRSQHF
13	TRBV30	TRBJ1-2	.	CAWNPGPAEGYTF
13	TRBV28	TRBJ1-1	.	CASSFFLNTEAFF
13	TRBV28	TRBJ2-1	.	CASSPPSVNEQFF
16	TRBV7-3	TRBJ2-7	.	CASSLNPPPRSAEQYF
15	TRBV5-1	TRBJ1-3	.	CASSLEGAGGNTIYF
16	TRBV9	TRBJ2-2	.	CASSARVAAHTGELFF